The present entry profiles one T cell receptor beta chain with its context. What it binds is unknown. The same CDR3 also results from other DNA sequences found in this sample. The data are from a study of glioma-infiltrating T cells after dendritic cell vaccination. Findings and caveats of the study: Survival was not directly related to TCR clonality in these patients.

V was clipped by 3 bases and J by 3 bases, with 11 bases between them. The CDR3 spans 14 residues. The germline V gene has CDR1 SGHAT and CDR2 FQNNGV. The assay was immunoSEQ multiplex PCR, and TCRdb's table has in-frame clones only and misses some. The table has tens of thousands of clones, about nine tenths seen once. The sample here was blood, taken before dendritic cell vaccination. The receptor comes from a human donor with glioblastoma. V gene TRBV11-2 combines with J gene TRBJ2-5; D gene uncertain. This chain's CDR3 is CASSFRDIKETQYF. The CDR3 DNA sequence: TGTGCCAGCAGCTTCCGAGACATTAAAGAGACCCAGTACTTC.